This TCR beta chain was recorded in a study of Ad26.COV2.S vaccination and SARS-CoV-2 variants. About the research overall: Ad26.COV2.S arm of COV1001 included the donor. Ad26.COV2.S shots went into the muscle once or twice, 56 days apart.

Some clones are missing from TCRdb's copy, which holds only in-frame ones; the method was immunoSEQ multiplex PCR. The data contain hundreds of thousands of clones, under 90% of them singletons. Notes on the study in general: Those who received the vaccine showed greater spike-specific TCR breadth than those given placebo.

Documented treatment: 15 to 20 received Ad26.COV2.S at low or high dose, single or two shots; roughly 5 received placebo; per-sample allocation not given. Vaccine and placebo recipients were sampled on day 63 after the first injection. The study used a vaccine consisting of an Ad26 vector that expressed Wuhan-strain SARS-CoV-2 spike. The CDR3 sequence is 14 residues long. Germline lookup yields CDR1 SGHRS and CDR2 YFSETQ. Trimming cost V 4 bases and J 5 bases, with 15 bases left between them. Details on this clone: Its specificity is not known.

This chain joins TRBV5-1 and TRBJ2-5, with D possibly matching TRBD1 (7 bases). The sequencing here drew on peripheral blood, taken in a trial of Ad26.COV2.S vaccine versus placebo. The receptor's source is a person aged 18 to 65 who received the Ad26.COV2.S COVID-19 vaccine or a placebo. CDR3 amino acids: CASSDTGDWETQYF. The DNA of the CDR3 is TGCGCCAGCAGCGATACAGGGGACTGGGAGACCCAGTACTTC.